This TCR beta chain was recovered during a study of OX40 agonist ivuxolimab in advanced cancers. As for the study in general: Ivuxolimab was delivered to patients intravenously every 2 weeks at doses spanning 0.01 to 10 mg/kg. General study results and limits: Relative to CD4+ cells, CD8+ T cells on average had more expanded clones.

The assay was immunoSEQ multiplex PCR, and TCRdb's table has in-frame clones only and misses some. The table shows about 63,000 clones, with around 88% occurring only once. Germline CDR1 reads SNHLY; CDR2 reads FYNNEI. The CDR3 is 14 amino acids. V was clipped by 6 bases and J by 2 bases; unmatched bases: 7. Comments on this clone: What it binds is not known.

The sequence derives from an adult with an advanced solid tumor such as melanoma, head and neck, liver or kidney cancer. The chain couples TRBV2 to TRBJ2-7, with 7 positions matching TRBD2. This specimen consisted of CD4+ or CD8+ T cells sorted from blood, obtained in a trial of the OX40 agonist ivuxolimab. The CDR3 nucleotides read TGTGCCAGCAGCACTCTGAGCGGGACCTACGAGCAGTACTTC. It encodes CASSTLSGTYEQYF. Full variable domain (remainder filled in from reference TRBV2 and TRBJ2-7): EPEVTQTPSHQVTQMGQEVILRCVPISNHLYFYWYRQILGQKVEFLVSFYNNEISEKSEIFDDQFSVERPDGSNFTLKIRSTKLEDSAMYFCASSTLSGTYEQYFGPGTRLTVT.